This record concerns one T cell receptor beta chain sequence. Its antigen is not yet known. No quality values exist for individual bases; no much larger clone is one base distant. TCR CDR3 regions were amplified from genomic DNA by multiplex PCR using the deep immunoSEQ assay. Extracted genomic DNA from each cell subset was distributed evenly across all wells of several immunoSEQ 96-well plates, and each plate was treated as a replicate. For sorted subsets, 200 ng of genomic DNA, equivalent to 30,000 or so T cell genomes, went into each replicate PCR. Purified libraries were quantified with a Qubit 3.0 fluorometer, sized on a Bioanalyzer 2100, and re-quantified with the KAPA Library Quantification kit. A separate single-read 150-cycle Illumina NextSeq 550 flow cell was used to sequence each immunoSEQ 96-well plate. The study's own analysis went as follows. Because the immunoSEQ output included only junctional sequences and no quality scores, the filtering could not be the same as the filtering used for full-length reads. To assign V/J genes and CDR3, sequences were annotated using PyIR, a Python wrapper for IgBLAST v1.9, with IMGT germline references. Reads were removed for weak V/J assignments (E-value above 1e-6), missing CDR3, stop codons, out-of-frame junctions, or ambiguous translated residues. V3J clonotypes were defined by identical inferred V gene, J gene, and CDR3 amino acid sequence. Percentage overlap between repertoires was calculated by dividing the number of shared unique clonotypes by the size of the smaller repertoire. Richness of each repertoire was evaluated using RTK rarefaction, the Chao1 estimator, and Recon v2.1 estimates of unobserved clonotypes. OLGA was used to compute generation probabilities for all TCRbeta clonotypes that the gDNA method yielded from a few donors. Not all clones reach the TCRdb copy of this immuneACCESS table, which keeps in-frame sequences only. Checked studies attribute under half of the gap to unresolved V genes and leave the rest unexplained. The V and J calls and clone size are taken from that table; D and trimming were inferred from the DNA. The sample data list almost 750,000 clones, and 55% to 75% of these were observed just once. Approximately 2% of the sample belongs to the ten largest clones.

CDR3 length: 15 amino acids, cysteine to phenylalanine. The sequence is cut down to CDR3 DNA, 45 bases in frame from base 1. Trimming removed 6 bases from V and 2 bases from J; the gene matches leave 6 bases unexplained. The CDR1 and CDR2 encoded by the germline V gene are SGHVS and FQNEAQ. The donors were healthy, HIV-negative adults with no recently reported acute infections or vaccinations. Every donor was a Caucasian adult residing in Nashville, Tennessee, USA. CD4+ T cells were enriched by magnetic negative selection; naive cells were then positively selected on CD45RA, and the negative fraction formed the memory subset. Blood was collected by leukapheresis, and PBMCs were isolated by Ficoll-Histopaque density gradient centrifugation and then cryopreserved in liquid nitrogen vapor phase. Purity and quantity of every magnetically sorted T cell population were checked by analytical flow cytometry. Genomic DNA was isolated from every sorted fraction and measured by UV absorbance on a Nanodrop 2000c.

These data originate in a study of shared clonotypes between healthy human individuals (TCRdb year 2020). In the study overall: A few men and two women, aged 18 to 49 years, made up the cohort. The study deeply sequenced blood TCR repertoires of five healthy adults to estimate repertoire size and the extent of clonotype sharing between individuals. Each donor's leukapheresis produced roughly between roughly 0.85 and 9 billion PBMCs. Different laboratories and diverse techniques were used to prepare libraries and sequence TCR repertoires, to increase sequencing depth and limit assay-specific biases. For each donor, CD4 naive and CD4 memory were each given three plates, CD8 naive was given two plates, and CD8 memory was given one plate. The full study reports these points: Larger estimated clonotype richness was generally found for naive subsets than for memory subsets. Based on pairwise subsampling, the degree of clonotype sharing among donors was expected to be affected by sequencing depth. Across a handful of donors, around 5.4% of naive CD4, approximately 3.6% of naive CD8, under 2.5% of memory CD4, and 0.4% of memory CD8 clonotypes were shared. Even with the large sequencing depth, rarefaction of the sorted-subset datasets indicated that sequencing was incomplete. Compared with non-shared clonotypes, clonotypes shared by all four sorted-subset donors had higher generation probabilities. Sampling was restricted to blood, and TCR repertoires in tissues likely differ from the TCR repertoires found in blood. Because the study included only a small number of donors, the genetic and exposure-history diversity represented was limited.

This receptor was identified in a woman aged 25 to 45 in good health. The sample comprised memory CD4+ T cells sorted from blood. Per the publication, the cell subset or site label means: CD45RA-negative fraction. The rearranged chain carries TRBV7-8 and TRBJ2-2, with TRBD1 identical over 7 junction bases. CDR3 reads: CASREGQSNTGELFF. The sequenced DNA: TGTGCCAGCAGAGAGGGACAGAGCAACACCGGGGAGCTGTTTTTT. This CDR3, with the reference TRBV7-8 and TRBJ2-2 proteins standing in past its ends, gives the full variable domain GAGVSQSPRYKVAKRGQDVALRCDPISGHVSLFWYQQALGQGPEFLTYFQNEAQLDKSGLPSDRFFAERPEGSVSTLKIQRTQQEDSAVYLCASREGQSNTGELFFGEGSRLTVL.